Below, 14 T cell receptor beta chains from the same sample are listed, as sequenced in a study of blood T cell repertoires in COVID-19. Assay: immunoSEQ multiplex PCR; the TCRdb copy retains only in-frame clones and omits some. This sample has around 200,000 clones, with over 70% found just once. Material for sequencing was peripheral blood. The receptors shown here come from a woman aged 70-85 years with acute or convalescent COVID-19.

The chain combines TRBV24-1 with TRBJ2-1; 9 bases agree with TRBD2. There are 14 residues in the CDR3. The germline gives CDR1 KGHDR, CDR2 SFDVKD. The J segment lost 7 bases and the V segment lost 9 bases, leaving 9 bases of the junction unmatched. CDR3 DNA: TGTGCCACCGGGCGGGAGGGCGGTCAGAATGAGCAGTTCTTC. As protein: CATGREGGQNEQFF.

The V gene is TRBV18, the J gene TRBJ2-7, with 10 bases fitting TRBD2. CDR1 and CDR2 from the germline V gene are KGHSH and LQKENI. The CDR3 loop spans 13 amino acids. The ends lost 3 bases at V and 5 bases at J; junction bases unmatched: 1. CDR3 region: CASSPGTSDEQYF. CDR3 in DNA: TGTGCCAGCTCACCCGGGACTAGCGACGAGCAGTACTTC.

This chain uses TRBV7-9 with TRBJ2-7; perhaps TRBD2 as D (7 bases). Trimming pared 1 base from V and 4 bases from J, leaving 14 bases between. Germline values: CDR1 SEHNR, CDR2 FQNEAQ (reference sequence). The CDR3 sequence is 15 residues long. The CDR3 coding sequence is TGTGCCAGCAGCTTAGAGGGAGGGGGGGCGTACGAGCAGTACTTC. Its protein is CASSLEGGGAYEQYF.

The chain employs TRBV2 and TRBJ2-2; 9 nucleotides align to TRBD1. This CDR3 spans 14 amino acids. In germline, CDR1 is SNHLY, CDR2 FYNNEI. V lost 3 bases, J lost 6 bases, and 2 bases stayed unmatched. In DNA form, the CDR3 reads TGTGCCAGCAGTGAGGACAGGGGTGCCGGGGAGCTGTTTTTT. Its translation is CASSEDRGAGELFF.

Here the CDR3 reads CASSLIGTSGRNEQFF. In DNA, the CDR3 is TGTGCCAGCAGCTTAATCGGGACTAGCGGGAGGAATGAGCAGTTCTTC. The rearrangement links TRBV7-6 to TRBJ2-1, with TRBD2 matching 15 bases. The ends lost 2 bases at V and 7 bases at J; junction bases unmatched: 3. Germline CDR1 reads SGHVS; CDR2 reads FNYEAQ. The CDR3 extends over 16 amino acids.

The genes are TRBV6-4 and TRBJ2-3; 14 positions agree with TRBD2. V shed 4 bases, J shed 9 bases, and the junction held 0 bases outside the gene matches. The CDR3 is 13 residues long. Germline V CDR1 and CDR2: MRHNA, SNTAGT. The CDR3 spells CASSGTSGRTQYF. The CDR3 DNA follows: TGTGCCAGCAGTGGGACTAGCGGGAGGACGCAGTATTTT.

The CDR3 spells CASSEGTSYPYEQYF. The CDR3 DNA is TGTGCCAGCAGCGAGGGGACTAGCTACCCCTACGAGCAGTACTTC. The V and J genes are TRBV21-1 and TRBJ2-7; the table's D call TRBD2 went unverified against the DNA. TRBV21-1 is shown as a pseudogene. This CDR3 is built from 15 residues.

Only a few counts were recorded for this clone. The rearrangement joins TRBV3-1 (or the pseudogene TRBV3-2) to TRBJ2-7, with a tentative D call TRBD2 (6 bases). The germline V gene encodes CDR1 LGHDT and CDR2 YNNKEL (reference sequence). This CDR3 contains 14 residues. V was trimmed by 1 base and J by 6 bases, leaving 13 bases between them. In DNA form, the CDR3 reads TGTGCCAGCAGCCAAGGCGGGGCGCCCTCCGAGCAGTACTTC. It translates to CASSQGGAPSEQYF.

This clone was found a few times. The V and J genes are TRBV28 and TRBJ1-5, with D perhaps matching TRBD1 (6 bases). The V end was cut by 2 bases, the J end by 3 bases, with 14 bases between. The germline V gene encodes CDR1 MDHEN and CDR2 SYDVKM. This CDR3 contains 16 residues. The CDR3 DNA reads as TGTGCCAGCAGTTTAGGGGGGGCGGCCTTCAATCAGCCCCAGCATTTT. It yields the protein CASSLGGAAFNQPQHF.

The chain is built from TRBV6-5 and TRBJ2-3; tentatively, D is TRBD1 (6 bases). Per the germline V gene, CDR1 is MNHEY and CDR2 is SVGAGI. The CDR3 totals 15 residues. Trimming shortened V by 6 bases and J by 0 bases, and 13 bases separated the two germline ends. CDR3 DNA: TGTGCCAGCAGGAGAGGGGGAGCCAGCACAGATACGCAGTATTTT. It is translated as CASRRGGASTDTQYF.

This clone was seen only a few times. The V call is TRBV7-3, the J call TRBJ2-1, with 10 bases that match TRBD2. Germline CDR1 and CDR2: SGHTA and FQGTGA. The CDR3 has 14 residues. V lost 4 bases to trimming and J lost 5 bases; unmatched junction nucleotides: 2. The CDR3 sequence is CASSSGLADNEQFF. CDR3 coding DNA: TGTGCCAGCAGCTCCGGACTAGCGGACAATGAGCAGTTCTTC.

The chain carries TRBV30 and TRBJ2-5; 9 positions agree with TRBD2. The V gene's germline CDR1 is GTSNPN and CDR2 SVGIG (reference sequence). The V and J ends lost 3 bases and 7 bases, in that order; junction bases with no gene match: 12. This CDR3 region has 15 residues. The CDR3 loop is CAWRPLPSGIGTQYF. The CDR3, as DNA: TGTGCCTGGAGGCCCCTTCCTAGCGGGATTGGGACCCAGTACTTC. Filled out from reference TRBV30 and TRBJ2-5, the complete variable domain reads SQTIHQWPATLVQPVGSPLSLECTVEGTSNPNLYWYRQAAGRGLQLLFYSVGIGQISSEVPQNLSASRPQDRQFILSSKKLLLSDSGFYLCAWRPLPSGIGTQYFGPGTRLLVL.

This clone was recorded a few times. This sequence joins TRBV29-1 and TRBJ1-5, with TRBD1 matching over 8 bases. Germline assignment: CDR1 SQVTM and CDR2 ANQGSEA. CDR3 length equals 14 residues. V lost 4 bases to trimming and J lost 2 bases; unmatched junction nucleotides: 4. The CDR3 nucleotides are TGCAGCGTTGCCACAGGGGGAGGCAATCAGCCCCAGCATTTT. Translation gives CSVATGGGNQPQHF.

The CDR3 DNA reads TGTGCCAGCAGCCCCAGGGGGCCGTCACGAGGCTACACCTTC. Its translation: CASSPRGPSRGYTF. The genes are TRBV6-5 and TRBJ1-2, with TRBD1 identical over 8 bases. The trim removed 6 bases at V and 8 bases at J, leaving 11 bases unmatched. This CDR3 has 14 amino acids. In germline, CDR1 is MNHEY, CDR2 SVGAGI.